The 13 T cell receptor beta chains presented below share a single source sample, sequenced in a study of T-cell memory formation after mild COVID-19. TCRdb passed the 5' RACE reads through MiXCR, listing each CDR3 protein once. The sample consists of approximately 300,000 distinct CDR3 sequences, roughly a fifth of them appearing once. The sample consisted of PBMCs or a T cell subset sorted from them (not recorded which). These receptors all stem from a man younger than 30 who had mild COVID-19 (a few samples of this study predate the infection). Cell type and time point are not known.

This chain uses TRBV7-2 with TRBJ1-1; possibly TRBD1 for D (6 bases). CDR3 length: 14 amino acids. V lost 4 bases and J 8 bases, leaving 17 bases between the germline ends. Germline V gene sequence: CDR1 SGHTA, CDR2 FQGNSA. CDR3 amino acids: CASSSWGGRAEAFF. The CDR3 DNA reads TGTGCCAGCAGCTCCTGGGGGGGCAGGGCGGAAGCTTTCTTT. Complete variable domain (other parts from reference TRBV7-2 and TRBJ1-1): GAGVSQSPSNKVTEKGKDVELRCDPISGHTALYWYRQSLGQGLEFLIYFQGNSAPDKSGLPSDRFSAERTGGSVSTLTIQRTQQEDSAVYLCASSSWGGRAEAFFGQGTRLTVV.

This clonotype occurred a few times. This chain uses TRBV20-1 with TRBJ1-5, with a tentative D call TRBD1 (6 bases). Germline-derived CDR1 and CDR2 are DFQATT and SNEGSKA (reference sequence). The CDR3 is made up of 13 amino acids. V was shortened by 4 bases and J by 4 bases, with 11 bases between the two germline ends. CDR3 in DNA: TGCAGTGCTATTCGACAGGTTAATCAGCCCCAGCATTTT. Translated, it gives CSAIRQVNQPQHF.

The V and J genes are TRBV4-1 and TRBJ2-2; 9 bases are shared with TRBD2. Losses at the gene ends were 3 bases for V and 3 bases for J; bases not matched to a gene: 5. This CDR3 region has 16 residues. Germline V gives CDR1 MGHRA, CDR2 YSYEKL. The DNA of the CDR3 is TGCGCCAGCAGCCAGGAGCGGGGGGAGGACACCGGGGAGCTGTTTTTT. Translated: CASSQERGEDTGELFF.

This clonotype was found a few times. This chain links TRBV7-2 with TRBJ2-1, with TRBD1 matching 9 bases. CDR3 length equals 14 residues. Germline V lookup: CDR1 SGHTA, CDR2 FQGNSA. V lost 7 bases to trimming and J lost 4 bases; unmatched junction nucleotides: 5. The CDR3 nucleotides are TGTGCCAGCAAGGGTGGGACAGGGTACAATGAGCAGTTCTTC. This gives the protein CASKGGTGYNEQFF.

The V and J genes are TRBV28 and TRBJ2-7, with 11 bases identical to TRBD2. Losses at the gene ends were 10 bases for V and 2 bases for J; bases not matched to a gene: 10. Germline CDR1 is MDHEN and CDR2 is SYDVKM. The CDR3 has 15 amino acids. DNA of the CDR3: TGTGCCACCAAAAGGGGACTAGCGGAACCCTACGAGCAGTACGTC. It yields the protein CATKRGLAEPYEQYV.

The rearrangement links TRBV20-1 to TRBJ2-7, with D tentatively TRBD1 or TRBD2 (5 bases each). CDR1 is DFQATT and CDR2 is SNEGSKA in the germline V gene (reference sequence). The CDR3 runs to 14 residues. V dropped 6 bases and J dropped 3 bases, with 18 bases sitting between them. This chain's CDR3 is CSAAKPGTSYEQYF. The CDR3 nucleotides read TGCAGTGCCGCGAAACCCGGGACCAGCTACGAGCAGTACTTC.

This clonotype was detected only a few times. The rearrangement uses TRBV5-1 and TRBJ1-1; 7 bases line up with TRBD1. This CDR3 contains 15 residues. The trim removed 4 bases at V and 0 bases at J, leaving 6 bases unmatched. CDR1 is SGHRS and CDR2 is YFSETQ in the germline V gene. CDR3 protein: CASSPGQLMNTEAFF. The CDR3 coding sequence is TGCGCCAGCAGCCCGGGACAGCTTATGAACACTGAAGCTTTCTTT.

This clonotype was counted between two and nine times. The rearrangement links TRBV4-3 to TRBJ1-5; perhaps TRBD1 as D (5 bases). The CDR3 is 13 amino acids. V shed 3 bases and J shed 11 bases, with 14 bases lying between them. Germline V lookup: CDR1 LGHNA, CDR2 YSLEER. The CDR3 loop is CASSQGPGGTQHF. CDR3 DNA: TGCGCCAGCAGCCAGGGACCGGGTGGGACCCAGCATTTT.

In its sample, this clonotype was seen a few times. V and J are TRBV7-2 and TRBJ1-2, with D perhaps TRBD1 (6 bases). Germline CDR1 is SGHTA and CDR2 is FQGNSA. CDR3 length: 13 amino acids. The germline V and J ends were trimmed by 8 bases and 5 bases, with 15 bases remaining between them. CDR3 amino acids: CASGITGIYGYTF. The CDR3 coding sequence is TGTGCCAGCGGCATCACAGGGATATATGGCTACACCTTC.

A few counts support this clonotype. This chain uses TRBV29-1 with TRBJ2-1; D possibly matches TRBD1 or TRBD2 (6 bases each). The CDR3 is 12 residues long. The V gene's germline CDR1 is SQVTM and CDR2 ANQGSEA. The ends were cut back, 7 bases at V and 7 bases at J, with 14 bases in the middle. For the CDR3, the DNA is TGCAGCGCCGATGGAGGGGGGAATGAGCAGTTCTTC. Translating gives CSADGGGNEQFF.

This clonotype was counted a few times. V gene TRBV29-1 combines with J gene TRBJ1-2; D gene uncertain. The V end was cut by 4 bases, the J end by 0 bases, with 6 bases between. The CDR3 consists of 12 residues. Germline V gene lookup returns CDR1 SQVTM and CDR2 ANQGSEA. Written as DNA, the CDR3 is TGCAGCGTTGTGAGGGCTAACTATGGCTACACCTTC. Encoded protein: CSVVRANYGYTF. Complete variable domain (other parts from reference TRBV29-1 and TRBJ1-2): SAVISQKPSRDICQRGTSLTIQCQVDSQVTMMFWYRQQPGQSLTLIATANQGSEATYESGFVIDKFPISRPNLTFSTLTVSNMSPEDSSIYLCSVVRANYGYTFGSGTRLTVV.

The chain couples TRBV3-1 to TRBJ2-7; D gene uncertain. Germline lookup yields CDR1 LGHDT and CDR2 YNNKEL (reference sequence). Trimming left V 4 bases short and J 0 bases short, with 10 bases between. CDR3 length equals 14 residues. The CDR3: CASSPGAHSYEQYF. In nucleotides, the CDR3 is TGTGCCAGCAGCCCAGGCGCTCACTCCTACGAGCAGTACTTC.

This clonotype was seen a handful of times. The V gene is TRBV7-2, the J gene TRBJ2-1; D unresolved. Trimming cost V 4 bases and J 7 bases, with 14 bases left between them. CDR1 is SGHTA, CDR2 FQGNSA, per germline. This CDR3 comprises 14 residues. The DNA for the CDR3 is TGTGCCAGCAGCTCAGGACGGGCTTTGAATGAGCAGTTCTTC. Its translation is CASSSGRALNEQFF.